This T cell receptor beta chain was retrieved from a study of control samples from healthy donors and cancer patients (dated by TCRdb to the early 2020s). Turning to this clone: Its antigen remains unidentified. Qualities for individual bases were not recorded, and no much larger clone is one base off.

The protocol used for the library was the immunoSEQ multiplex PCR assay. TCRdb's version of the immuneACCESS table is confined to in-frame rearrangements and falls short of the full clone set. An unresolved V gene accounts for under half of the shortfall where checked; the remainder is of unknown origin. Recorded for this sample are about 94,000 clones; around nine tenths of them occurred a single time. The ten largest account for over 3% of the sample. The germline V gene sets CDR1 to LGHNA and CDR2 to YNFKEQ. The trim is 4 bases for V and 0 bases for J, with a gap of 12 bases between the germline ends. The CDR3 goes from the cysteine to the phenylalanine over 15 residues. The CDR3 DNA has 45 bases and is translated from base 1.

The TCR sequence derives from a woman aged 18-29 years in good health. Specimen: blood. The V gene is TRBV4-2 and the J gene is TRBJ1-2; the D gene cannot be resolved reliably. The CDR3 in this case is CASSLEGRSNYGYTF. The DNA sequence is as follows: TGTGCCAGCAGCCTTGAAGGTCGATCTAACTATGGCTACACCTTC.